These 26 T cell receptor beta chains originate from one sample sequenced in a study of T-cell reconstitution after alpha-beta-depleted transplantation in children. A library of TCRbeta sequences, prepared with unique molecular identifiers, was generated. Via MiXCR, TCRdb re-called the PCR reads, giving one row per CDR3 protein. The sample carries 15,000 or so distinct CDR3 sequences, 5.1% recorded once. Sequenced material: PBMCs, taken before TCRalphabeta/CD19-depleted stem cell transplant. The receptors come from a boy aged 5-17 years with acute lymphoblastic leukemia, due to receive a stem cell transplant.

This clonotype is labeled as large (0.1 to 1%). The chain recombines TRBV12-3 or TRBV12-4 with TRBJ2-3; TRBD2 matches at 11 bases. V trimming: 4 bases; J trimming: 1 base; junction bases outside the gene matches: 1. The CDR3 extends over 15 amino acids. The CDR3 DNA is TGTGCCAGCAGTTCGGGACTAGCGGGCACAGATACGCAGTATTTT. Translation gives CASSSGLAGTDTQYF.

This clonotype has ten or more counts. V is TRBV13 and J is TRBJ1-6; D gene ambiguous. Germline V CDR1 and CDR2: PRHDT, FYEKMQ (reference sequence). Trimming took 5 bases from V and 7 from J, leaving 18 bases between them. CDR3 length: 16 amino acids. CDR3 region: CASSPLGWARNSPLHF. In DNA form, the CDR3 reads TGTGCCAGCAGCCCTTTAGGGTGGGCTCGGAATTCACCCCTCCACTTT.

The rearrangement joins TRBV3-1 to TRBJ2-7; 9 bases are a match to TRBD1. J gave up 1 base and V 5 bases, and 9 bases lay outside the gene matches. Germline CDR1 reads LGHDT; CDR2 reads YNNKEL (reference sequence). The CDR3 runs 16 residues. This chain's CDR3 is CASSSTQGAKSYEQYF. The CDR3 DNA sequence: TGTGCCAGCAGCTCCACACAGGGGGCTAAGTCCTACGAGCAGTACTTC.

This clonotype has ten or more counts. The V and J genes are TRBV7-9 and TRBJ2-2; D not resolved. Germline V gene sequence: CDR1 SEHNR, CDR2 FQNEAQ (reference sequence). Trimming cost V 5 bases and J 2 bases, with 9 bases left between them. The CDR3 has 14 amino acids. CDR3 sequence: CASSLGVNTGELFF. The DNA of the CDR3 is TGTGCCAGCAGCCTTGGGGTAAACACCGGGGAGCTGTTTTTT.

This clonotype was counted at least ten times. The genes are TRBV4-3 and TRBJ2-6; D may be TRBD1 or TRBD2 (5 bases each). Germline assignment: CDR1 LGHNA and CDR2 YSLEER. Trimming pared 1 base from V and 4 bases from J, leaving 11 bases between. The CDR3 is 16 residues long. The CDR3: CASSQGGAGGANVLTF. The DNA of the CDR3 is TGCGCCAGCAGCCAAGGAGGGGCTGGAGGGGCCAACGTCCTGACTTTC.

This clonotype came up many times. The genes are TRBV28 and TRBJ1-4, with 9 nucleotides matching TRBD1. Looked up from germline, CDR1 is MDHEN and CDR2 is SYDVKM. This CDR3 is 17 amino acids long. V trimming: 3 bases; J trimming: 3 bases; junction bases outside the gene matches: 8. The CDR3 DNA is TGTGCCAGCAGTTTCCTACAGGGGGCGTTCGCTAATGAAAAACTGTTTTTT. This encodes CASSFLQGAFANEKLFF.

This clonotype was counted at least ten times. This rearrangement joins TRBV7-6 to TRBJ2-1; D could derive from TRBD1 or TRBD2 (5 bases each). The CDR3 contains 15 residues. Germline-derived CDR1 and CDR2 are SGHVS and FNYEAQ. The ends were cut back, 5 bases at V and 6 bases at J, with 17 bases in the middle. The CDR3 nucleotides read TGTGCCAGCAGCCGAAGTTGGGACGCCTTCAATGAGCAGTTCTTC. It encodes CASSRSWDAFNEQFF.

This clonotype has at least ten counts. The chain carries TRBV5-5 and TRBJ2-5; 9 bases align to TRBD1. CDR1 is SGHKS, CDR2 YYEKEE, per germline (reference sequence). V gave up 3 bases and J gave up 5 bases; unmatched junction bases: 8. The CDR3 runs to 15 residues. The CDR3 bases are TGTGCCAGCAGCTATCACAGGGGGCGGAGTGAGACCCAGTACTTC. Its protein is CASSYHRGRSETQYF.

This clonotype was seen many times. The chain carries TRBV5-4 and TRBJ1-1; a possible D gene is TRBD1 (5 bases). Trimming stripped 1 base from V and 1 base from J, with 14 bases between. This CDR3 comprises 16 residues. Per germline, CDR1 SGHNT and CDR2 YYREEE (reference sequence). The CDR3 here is CASSLFRGISNTEAFF. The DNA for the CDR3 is TGTGCCAGCAGCTTGTTTCGGGGGATCTCGAACACTGAAGCTTTCTTT.

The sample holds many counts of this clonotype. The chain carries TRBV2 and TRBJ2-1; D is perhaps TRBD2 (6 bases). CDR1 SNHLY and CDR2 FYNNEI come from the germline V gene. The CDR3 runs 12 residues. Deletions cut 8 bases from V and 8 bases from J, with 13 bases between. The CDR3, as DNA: TGTGCCAGCGGGGTGGGGGGTTATGAGCAGTTCTTC. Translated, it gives CASGVGGYEQFF.

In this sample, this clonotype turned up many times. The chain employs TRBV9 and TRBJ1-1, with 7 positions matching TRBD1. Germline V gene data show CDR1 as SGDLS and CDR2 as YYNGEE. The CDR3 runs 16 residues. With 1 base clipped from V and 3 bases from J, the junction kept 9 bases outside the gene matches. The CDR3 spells CASSVRGAQGYTEAFF. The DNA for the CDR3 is TGTGCCAGCAGCGTAAGGGGGGCACAGGGGTACACTGAAGCTTTCTTT. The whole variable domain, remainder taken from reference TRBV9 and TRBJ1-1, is DSGVTQTPKHLITATGQRVTLRCSPRSGDLSVYWYQQSLDQGLQFLIQYYNGEERAKGNILERFSAQQFPDLHSELNLSSLELGDSALYFCASSVRGAQGYTEAFFGQGTRLTVV.

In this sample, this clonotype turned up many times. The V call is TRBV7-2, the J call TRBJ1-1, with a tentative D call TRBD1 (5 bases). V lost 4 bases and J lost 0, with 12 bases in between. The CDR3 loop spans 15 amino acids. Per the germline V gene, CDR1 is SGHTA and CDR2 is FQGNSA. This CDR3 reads CASSSRTPMNTEAFF. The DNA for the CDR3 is TGTGCCAGCAGCTCACGGACACCGATGAACACTGAAGCTTTCTTT.

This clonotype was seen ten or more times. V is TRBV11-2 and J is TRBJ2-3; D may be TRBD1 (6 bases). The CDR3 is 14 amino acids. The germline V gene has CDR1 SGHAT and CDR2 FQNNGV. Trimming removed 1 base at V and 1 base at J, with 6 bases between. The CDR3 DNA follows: TGTGCCAGCAGCTTAGGGACAGGCACAGATACGCAGTATTTT. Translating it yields CASSLGTGTDTQYF.

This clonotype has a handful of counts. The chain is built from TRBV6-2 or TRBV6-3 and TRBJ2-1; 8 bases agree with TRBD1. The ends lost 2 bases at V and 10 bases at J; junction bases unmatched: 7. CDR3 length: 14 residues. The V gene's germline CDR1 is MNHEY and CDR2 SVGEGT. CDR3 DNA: TGTGCCAGCAGTTACCCCGGGACAGGTTTGGAGCAGTTCTTC. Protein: CASSYPGTGLEQFF.

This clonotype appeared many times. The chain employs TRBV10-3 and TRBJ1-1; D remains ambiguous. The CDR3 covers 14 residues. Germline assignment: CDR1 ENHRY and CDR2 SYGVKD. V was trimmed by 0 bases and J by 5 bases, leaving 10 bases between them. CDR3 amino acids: CAISESHRETEAFF. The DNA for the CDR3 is TGTGCCATCAGTGAGTCACATCGGGAAACTGAAGCTTTCTTT.

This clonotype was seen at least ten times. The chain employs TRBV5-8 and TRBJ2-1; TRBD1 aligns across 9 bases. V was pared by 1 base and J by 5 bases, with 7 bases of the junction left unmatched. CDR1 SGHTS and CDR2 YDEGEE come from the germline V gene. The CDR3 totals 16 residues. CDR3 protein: CASSLYMGQGHNEQFF. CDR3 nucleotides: TGTGCCAGCAGCTTGTACATGGGACAGGGACACAATGAGCAGTTCTTC. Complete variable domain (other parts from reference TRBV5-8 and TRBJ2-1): EAGVTQSPTHLIKTRGQQATLRCSPISGHTSVYWYQQALGLGLQFLLWYDEGEERNRGNFPPRFSGRQFPNYSSELNVNALELEDSALYLCASSLYMGQGHNEQFFGPGTRLTVL.

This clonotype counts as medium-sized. The CDR3 spells CASSQVLSGTQYF. The CDR3 DNA reads as TGCGCCAGCAGCCAAGTCCTATCAGGGACCCAGTACTTC. The genes are TRBV4-1 and TRBJ2-5; D not certain. Trimming took off 1 base at V and 7 bases at J, with 10 bases between the two ends. The CDR3 is 13 residues long. Germline-derived CDR1 and CDR2 are MGHRA and YSYEKL.

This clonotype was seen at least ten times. CDR3 protein: CASSVYSGGTSNYGYTF. For the CDR3, the DNA is TGTGCCAGCAGTGTATACTCAGGGGGCACCTCTAACTATGGCTACACCTTC. V gene TRBV6-1 combines with J gene TRBJ1-2; TRBD1 matches at 8 bases. Germline trimming cut 4 bases from V and 0 bases from J; bases unmatched to any gene: 10. Germline V gives CDR1 MNHNS, CDR2 SASEGT. The CDR3 runs 17 residues.

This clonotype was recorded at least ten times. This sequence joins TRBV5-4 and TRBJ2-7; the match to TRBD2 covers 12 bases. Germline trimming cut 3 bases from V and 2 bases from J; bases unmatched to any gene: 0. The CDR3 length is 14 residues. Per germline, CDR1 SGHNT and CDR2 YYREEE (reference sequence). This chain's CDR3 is CASSSSGRAYEQYF. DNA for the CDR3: TGTGCCAGCAGCTCTAGCGGGAGGGCCTACGAGCAGTACTTC.

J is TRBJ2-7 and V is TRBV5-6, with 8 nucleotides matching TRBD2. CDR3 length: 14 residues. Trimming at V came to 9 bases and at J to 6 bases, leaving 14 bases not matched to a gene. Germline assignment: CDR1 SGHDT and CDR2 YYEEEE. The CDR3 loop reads CAIGPGGICCEQYF. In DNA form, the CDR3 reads TGTGCCATCGGCCCGGGGGGGATCTGCTGCGAGCAGTACTTC.

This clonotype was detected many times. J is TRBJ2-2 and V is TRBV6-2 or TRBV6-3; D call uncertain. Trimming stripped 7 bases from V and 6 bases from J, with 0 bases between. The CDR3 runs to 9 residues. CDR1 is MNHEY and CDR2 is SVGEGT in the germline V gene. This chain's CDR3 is CASTGELFF. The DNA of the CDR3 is TGTGCCAGCACCGGGGAGCTGTTTTTT.

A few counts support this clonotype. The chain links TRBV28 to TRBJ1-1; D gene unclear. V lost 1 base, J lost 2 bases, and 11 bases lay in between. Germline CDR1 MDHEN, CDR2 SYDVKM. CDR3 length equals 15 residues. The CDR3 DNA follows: TGTGCCAGCAGTTTATTCGGCCGACCTAACACTGAAGCTTTCTTT. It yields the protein CASSLFGRPNTEAFF.

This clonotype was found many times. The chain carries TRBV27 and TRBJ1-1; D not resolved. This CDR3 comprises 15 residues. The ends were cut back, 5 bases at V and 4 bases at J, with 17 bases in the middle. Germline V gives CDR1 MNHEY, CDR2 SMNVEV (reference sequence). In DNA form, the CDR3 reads TGTGCCAGCAGTCAATACTTCGTGGGGTTCACTGAAGCTTTCTTT. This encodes CASSQYFVGFTEAFF.

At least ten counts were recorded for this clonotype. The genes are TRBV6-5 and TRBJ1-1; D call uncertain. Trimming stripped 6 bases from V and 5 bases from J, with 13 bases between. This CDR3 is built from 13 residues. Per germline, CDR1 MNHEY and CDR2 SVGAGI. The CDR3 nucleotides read TGTGCCAGCAGCCAGAGGGTAGGGACTGAAGCTTTCTTT. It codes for CASSQRVGTEAFF.

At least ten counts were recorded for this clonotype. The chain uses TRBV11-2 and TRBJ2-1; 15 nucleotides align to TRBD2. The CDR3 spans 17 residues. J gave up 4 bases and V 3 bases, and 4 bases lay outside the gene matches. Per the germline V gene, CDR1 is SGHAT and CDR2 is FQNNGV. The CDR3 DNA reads TGTGCCAGCAGCTTGGGACTAGCGGGAGGCCTTTACAATGAGCAGTTCTTC. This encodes CASSLGLAGGLYNEQFF.

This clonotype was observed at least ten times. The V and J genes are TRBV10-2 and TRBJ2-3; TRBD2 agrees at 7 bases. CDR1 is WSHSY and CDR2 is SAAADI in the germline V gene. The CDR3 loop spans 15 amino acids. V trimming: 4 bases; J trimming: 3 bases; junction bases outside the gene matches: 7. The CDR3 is CASSALARRTDTQYF. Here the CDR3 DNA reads TGCGCCAGCAGTGCACTAGCGAGGAGGACAGATACGCAGTATTTT.